This TCR beta chain was identified during a study of blood T cells in healthy people across ages. Turning to the study itself: In model experiments, template switching was able to capture about one barcoded beta molecule for every two T cells that were present. Broader study findings: Long-lived donors carried more naive CD4+ cells and greater diversity than aged donors.

As concerns this clonotype: Antigen unknown.

J lost 14 bases, V lost 3 bases, and 19 bases had no gene match. The length of the CDR3 is 16 residues. CDR1 KGHDR and CDR2 SFDVKD come from the germline V gene. A second PCR, run for roughly 7 to 12 cycles, used a sample-barcoded 5' primer plus a J-beta primer mix. Each cDNA molecule, via a template-switch adaptor with 12 random nucleotides, was tagged. MiXCR, run by TCRdb on the 5' RACE reads, gives a single entry per CDR3 protein. This table holds approximately 730,000 distinct CDR3 sequences, 53% found once. The genes are TRBV24-1 and TRBJ2-3, with 7 nucleotides matching TRBD2. The receptor was derived from a man at least 80 years old in good health. Sequencing was performed on blood. Here the CDR3 DNA reads TGTGCCACCAGTGATCCGGGACTACCTGTTCCTCCATACGCGTATTTT. This gives the protein CATSDPGLPVPPYAYF.